The 15 T cell receptor beta chains below all came from one sample that was sequenced in a study of blood T cells in healthy people across ages (dated by TCRdb to the mid-2010s). The receptor library was made with 5' RACE. A second PCR of about 7 to 12 cycles was run with a J-beta primer mix and a sample-barcoded 5' primer. TCRdb reprocessing: public reads trimmed at Q25 with fastp, clones called with MiXCR, in-frame beta chains kept. One record per CDR3 amino acid sequence lists the most common genes and DNA. Within this sample are roughly 1.9 million distinct CDR3 sequences, with roughly two fifths of them counted one time only. The biggest ten clones account for under 30% of the sample. Sequencing used blood. These TCRs come from a human donor in good health.

This clonotype was observed a few times. The rearrangement links TRBV10-3 to TRBJ2-5, with D possibly TRBD2 on 5 matching bases. The CDR3 has 13 residues. Germline CDR1 reads ENHRY; CDR2 reads SYGVKD. V lost 4 bases to trimming and J lost 2 bases, with 8 bases between them. The CDR3 reads CAISGRQQETQYF. CDR3 in DNA: TGTGCCATCAGTGGGAGGCAACAAGAGACCCAGTACTTC.

On this clonotype: Since a much larger clone is just one base distant, this may be a read error. The chain employs TRBV7-2 and TRBJ2-3; 9 positions match TRBD2. Germline V lookup: CDR1 SGHTA, CDR2 FQGNSA. The CDR3 runs to 15 residues. The J segment lost 5 bases and the V segment lost 5 bases, leaving 8 bases of the junction unmatched. Here the CDR3 DNA reads TGTGCCAGCAGCGTGAGCGGGGGGACCGGAGATACGCAGTATTTT. Translation: CASSVSGGTGDTQYF.

This clonotype was counted between two and nine times. The chain uses TRBV11-1 and TRBJ2-4; possibly TRBD1 for D (5 bases). The J call may be mistaken, given a closer DNA end match to TRBJ2-7. The CDR3 is 14 amino acids. Germline assignment: CDR1 SGHAT and CDR2 FQDESV (reference sequence). In DNA form, the CDR3 reads TGTGCCAGCAGCTTTCGGCAGGGCAGACACGAGCAGTACTTC. Residues: CASSFRQGRHEQYF.

V gene TRBV20-1 combines with J gene TRBJ2-4, with 7 bases identical to TRBD1. The J call may not be correct, given that the DNA end is closer to TRBJ2-7. Germline-derived CDR1 and CDR2 are DFQATT and SNEGSKA (reference sequence). This CDR3 spans 12 amino acids. The CDR3 is CSAIRQGYEQYF. The CDR3 DNA follows: TGCAGTGCCATTAGACAGGGCTACGAGCAGTACTTC.

The chain combines TRBV3-1 with TRBJ2-1, with D possibly matching TRBD2 (6 bases). The CDR3 contains 14 residues. The V gene lost 4 bases and the J gene lost 7 bases, with 14 bases spanning the gap. In germline, CDR1 is LGHDT, CDR2 YNNKEL (reference sequence). The CDR3 DNA reads TGTGCCAGCAGCCTTAACCCCGGGAGTAATGAGCAGTTCTTC. Protein: CASSLNPGSNEQFF.

This clonotype was recorded a few times. V gene TRBV4-1 combines with J gene TRBJ2-3; D not resolved. V shed 3 bases and J shed 3 bases, with 10 bases lying between them. The CDR3 runs 14 residues. Per the germline V gene, CDR1 is MGHRA and CDR2 is YSYEKL. The CDR3 reads CASSHPTPTDTQYF. DNA for the CDR3: TGCGCCAGCAGCCACCCAACTCCGACAGATACGCAGTATTTT.

The chain carries TRBV11-2 and TRBJ2-7; 8 bases match TRBD1. Trimming at V came to 0 bases and at J to 0 bases, leaving 4 bases not matched to a gene. This CDR3 is built from 16 residues. CDR1 SGHAT and CDR2 FQNNGV come from the germline V gene. CDR3 amino acids: CASSLEPGQVSYEQYF. The CDR3 coding sequence is TGTGCCAGCAGCTTAGAACCGGGACAGGTCTCCTACGAGCAGTACTTC.

This clonotype was seen at least ten times. The V call is TRBV12-3 or TRBV12-4, the J call TRBJ2-7; no definite D call. The CDR3 runs to 13 residues. The V and J ends lost 4 bases and 6 bases respectively, with 13 bases between them. The CDR3, as DNA: TGTGCCAGCAGTTGGCAATTGGGTGTCGAGCAGTACTTC. Encoded protein: CASSWQLGVEQYF.

V is TRBV6-5 and J is TRBJ2-1, with 7 bases identical to TRBD1. In germline, CDR1 is MNHEY, CDR2 SVGAGI. This CDR3 contains 14 residues. V lost 8 bases to trimming and J lost 5 bases; unmatched junction nucleotides: 9. CDR3 in amino acids: CASGPGTVNNEQFF. CDR3 nucleotide sequence: TGTGCCAGCGGACCCGGGACAGTTAACAATGAGCAGTTCTTC.

This chain connects TRBV5-1 to TRBJ2-7, with a weak D call TRBD2 (5 bases). V lost 0 bases, J lost 4 bases, and 11 bases lay in between. CDR3 length: 14 residues. The germline CDR1 and CDR2 sequences are SGHRS and YFSETQ. CDR3 loop: CASSLGTGKYEQYF. The DNA for the CDR3 is TGCGCCAGCAGCTTGGGGACCGGGAAGTACGAGCAGTACTTC.

The chain has TRBV20-1 and TRBJ1-4, with D hard to call. This CDR3 is 13 amino acids long. Germline V lookup: CDR1 DFQATT, CDR2 SNEGSKA (reference sequence). The V end lost 3 bases, the J end lost 0 bases, and 5 bases lay between the germline ends. The CDR3 DNA reads TGCAGTGCTAGGATCCCAACTAATGAAAAACTGTTTTTT. This gives the protein CSARIPTNEKLFF.

This clonotype was picked up a small number of times. The chain combines TRBV20-1 with TRBJ1-1; 7 nucleotides match TRBD1. The CDR3 sequence is 14 residues long. J was trimmed by 6 bases and V by 0 bases; bases with no gene match: 7. Germline V lookup: CDR1 DFQATT, CDR2 SNEGSKA (reference sequence). CDR3 protein: CSARDRRGLPEAFF. DNA of the CDR3: TGCAGTGCTAGAGATAGAAGGGGGCTCCCTGAAGCTTTCTTT.

The chain carries TRBV7-9 and TRBJ2-7; D is possibly TRBD1 (6 bases). The CDR3 extends over 15 amino acids. With 5 bases removed from V and 0 bases from J, the gap between germline ends came to 14 bases. Germline CDR1 is SEHNR and CDR2 is FQNEAQ (reference sequence). CDR3: CASSPGPGDSYEQYF. CDR3 in DNA: TGTGCCAGCAGCCCTGGGCCAGGGGACTCCTACGAGCAGTACTTC.

This clonotype was picked up a small number of times. V and J are TRBV7-2 and TRBJ1-2, with unresolved D. The CDR3 extends over 14 amino acids. Trimming left V 7 bases short and J 1 base short, with 13 bases between. Germline V gene lookup returns CDR1 SGHTA and CDR2 FQGNSA. The CDR3 protein is CASTPREINYGYTF. The CDR3 DNA reads as TGTGCCAGCACCCCCCGGGAGATTAACTATGGCTACACCTTC.

The chain joins TRBV7-3 to TRBJ2-1; TRBD2 aligns across 8 bases. Germline V gene lookup returns CDR1 SGHTA and CDR2 FQGTGA. J gave up 3 bases and V 1 base, and 5 bases lay outside the gene matches. This CDR3 comprises 16 residues. CDR3 sequence: CASSLNRGGVYNEQFF. In DNA form, the CDR3 reads TGTGCCAGCAGCTTAAATCGGGGGGGCGTCTACAATGAGCAGTTCTTC.